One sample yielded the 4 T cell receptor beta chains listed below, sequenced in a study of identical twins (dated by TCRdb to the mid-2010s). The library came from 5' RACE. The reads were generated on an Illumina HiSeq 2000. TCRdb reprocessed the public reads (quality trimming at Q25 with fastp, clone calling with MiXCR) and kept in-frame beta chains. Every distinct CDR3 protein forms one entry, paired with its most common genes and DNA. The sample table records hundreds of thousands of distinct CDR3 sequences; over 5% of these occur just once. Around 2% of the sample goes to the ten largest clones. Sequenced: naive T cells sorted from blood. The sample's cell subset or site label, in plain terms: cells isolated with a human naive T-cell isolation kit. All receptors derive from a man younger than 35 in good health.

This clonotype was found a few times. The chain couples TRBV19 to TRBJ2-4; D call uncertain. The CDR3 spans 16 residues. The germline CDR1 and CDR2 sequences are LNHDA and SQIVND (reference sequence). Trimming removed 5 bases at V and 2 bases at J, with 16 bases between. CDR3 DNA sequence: TGTGCCAGTAGTCCGACTCTAGAATCGACCAAAAACATTCAGTACTTC. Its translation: CASSPTLESTKNIQYF.

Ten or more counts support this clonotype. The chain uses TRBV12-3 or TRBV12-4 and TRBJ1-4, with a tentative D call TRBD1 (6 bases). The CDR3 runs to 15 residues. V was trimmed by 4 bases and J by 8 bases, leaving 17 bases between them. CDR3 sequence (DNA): TGTGCCAGCAGTTACCACAGGGCAGTAGGGGAAAAACTGTTTTTT. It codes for CASSYHRAVGEKLFF.

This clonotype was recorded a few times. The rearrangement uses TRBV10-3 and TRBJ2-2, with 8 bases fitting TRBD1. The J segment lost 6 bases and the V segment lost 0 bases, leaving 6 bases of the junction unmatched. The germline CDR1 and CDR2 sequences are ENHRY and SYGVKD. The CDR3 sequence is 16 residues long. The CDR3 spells CAISESGTGPSGELFF. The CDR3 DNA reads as TGTGCCATCAGTGAGTCCGGGACAGGACCGTCCGGGGAGCTGTTTTTT.

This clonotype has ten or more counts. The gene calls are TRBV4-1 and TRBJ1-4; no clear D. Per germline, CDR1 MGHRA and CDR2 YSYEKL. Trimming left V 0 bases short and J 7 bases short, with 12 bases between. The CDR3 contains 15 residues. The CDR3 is CASSQETREVEKLFF. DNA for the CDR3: TGCGCCAGCAGCCAAGAGACTAGGGAGGTTGAAAAACTGTTTTTT.